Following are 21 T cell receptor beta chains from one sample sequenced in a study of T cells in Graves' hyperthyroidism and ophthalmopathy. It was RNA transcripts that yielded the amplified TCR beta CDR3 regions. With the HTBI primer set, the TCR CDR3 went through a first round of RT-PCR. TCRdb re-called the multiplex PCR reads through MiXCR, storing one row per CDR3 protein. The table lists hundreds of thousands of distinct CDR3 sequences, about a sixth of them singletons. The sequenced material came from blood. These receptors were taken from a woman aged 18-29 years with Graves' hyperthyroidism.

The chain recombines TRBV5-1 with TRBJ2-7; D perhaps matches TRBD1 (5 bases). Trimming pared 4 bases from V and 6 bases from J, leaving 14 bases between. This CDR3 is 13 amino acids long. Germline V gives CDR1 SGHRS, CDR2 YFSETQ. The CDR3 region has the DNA TGCGCCAGCAGCACCTTTCAGGGTACCGAGCAGTACTTC. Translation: CASSTFQGTEQYF.

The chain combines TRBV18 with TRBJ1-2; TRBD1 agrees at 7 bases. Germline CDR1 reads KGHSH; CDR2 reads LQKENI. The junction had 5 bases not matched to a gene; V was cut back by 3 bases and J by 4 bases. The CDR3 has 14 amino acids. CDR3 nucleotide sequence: TGTGCCAGCTCACCTGCCAGGGACAGCTATGGCTACACCTTC. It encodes CASSPARDSYGYTF.

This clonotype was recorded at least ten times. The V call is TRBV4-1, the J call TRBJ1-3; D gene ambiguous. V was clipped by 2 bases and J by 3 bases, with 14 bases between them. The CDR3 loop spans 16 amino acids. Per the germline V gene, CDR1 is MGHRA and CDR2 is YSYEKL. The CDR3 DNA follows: TGCGCCAGCAGCCAAATCTCGCTGGGAATTGGAAACACCATATATTTT. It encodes CASSQISLGIGNTIYF.

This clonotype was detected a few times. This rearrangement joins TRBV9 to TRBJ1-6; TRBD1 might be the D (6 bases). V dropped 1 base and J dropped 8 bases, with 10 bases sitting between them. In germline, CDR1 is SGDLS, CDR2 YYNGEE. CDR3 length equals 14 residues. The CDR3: CASSVTGADSPLHF. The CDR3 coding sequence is TGTGCCAGCAGCGTAACGGGGGCGGATTCACCCCTCCACTTT.

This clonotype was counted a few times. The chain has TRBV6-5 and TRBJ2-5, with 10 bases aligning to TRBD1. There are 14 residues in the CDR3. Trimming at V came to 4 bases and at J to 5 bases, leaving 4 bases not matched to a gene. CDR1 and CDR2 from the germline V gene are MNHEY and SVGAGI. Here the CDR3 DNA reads TGTGCCAGCAGTTCCGGGACAGGGGTGGAGACCCAGTACTTC. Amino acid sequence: CASSSGTGVETQYF.

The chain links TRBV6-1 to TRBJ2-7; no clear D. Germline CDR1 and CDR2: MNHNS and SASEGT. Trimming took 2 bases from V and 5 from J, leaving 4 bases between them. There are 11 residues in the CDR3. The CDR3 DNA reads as TGTGCCAGCAGTGAATGGGACGAGCAGTACTTC. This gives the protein CASSEWDEQYF.

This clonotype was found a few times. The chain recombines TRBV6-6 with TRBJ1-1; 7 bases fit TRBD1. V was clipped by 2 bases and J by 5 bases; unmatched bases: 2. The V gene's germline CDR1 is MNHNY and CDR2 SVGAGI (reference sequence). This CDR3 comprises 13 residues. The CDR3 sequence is CASSYQTGTEAFF. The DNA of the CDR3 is TGTGCCAGCAGTTACCAGACAGGGACTGAAGCTTTCTTT.

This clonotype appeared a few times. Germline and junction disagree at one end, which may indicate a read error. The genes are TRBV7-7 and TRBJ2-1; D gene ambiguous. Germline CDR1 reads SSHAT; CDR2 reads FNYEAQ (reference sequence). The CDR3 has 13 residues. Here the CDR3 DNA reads TGTGCTAGCAGCTTCGGCCCCGGCGATGAGCAGTTCTTC. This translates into CASSFGPGDEQFF.

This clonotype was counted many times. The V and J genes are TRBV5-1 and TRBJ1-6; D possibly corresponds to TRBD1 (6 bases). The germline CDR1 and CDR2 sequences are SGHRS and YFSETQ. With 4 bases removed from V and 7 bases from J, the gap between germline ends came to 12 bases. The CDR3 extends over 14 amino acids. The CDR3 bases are TGCGCCAGCAGCAGAACAGGGAGCAATTCACCCCTCCACTTT. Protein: CASSRTGSNSPLHF.

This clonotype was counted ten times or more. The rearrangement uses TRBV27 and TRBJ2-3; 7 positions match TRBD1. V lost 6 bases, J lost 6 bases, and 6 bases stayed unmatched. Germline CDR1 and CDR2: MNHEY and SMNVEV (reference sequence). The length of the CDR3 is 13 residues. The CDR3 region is CASRPTGADTQYF. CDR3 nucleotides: TGTGCCAGCAGGCCAACAGGGGCGGATACGCAGTATTTT.

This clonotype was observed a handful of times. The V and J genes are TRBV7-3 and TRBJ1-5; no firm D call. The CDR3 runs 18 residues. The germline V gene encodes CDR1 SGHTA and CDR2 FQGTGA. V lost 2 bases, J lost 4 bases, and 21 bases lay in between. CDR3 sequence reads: CASSLCGCKRAWNQPQHF. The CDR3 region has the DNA TGTGCCAGCAGCTTATGCGGCTGTAAAAGAGCTTGGAATCAGCCCCAGCATTTT.

This CDR3 reads CASSSLEMGPEFF. CDR3 sequence (DNA): TGTGCCAGCAGTTCCCTCGAAATGGGACCCGAGTTCTTC. The chain employs TRBV6-5 and TRBJ2-1, with D perhaps TRBD1 or TRBD2 (5 bases each). Trimming cost V 4 bases and J 14 bases, with 18 bases left between them. The CDR3 totals 13 residues. Germline values: CDR1 MNHEY, CDR2 SVGAGI.

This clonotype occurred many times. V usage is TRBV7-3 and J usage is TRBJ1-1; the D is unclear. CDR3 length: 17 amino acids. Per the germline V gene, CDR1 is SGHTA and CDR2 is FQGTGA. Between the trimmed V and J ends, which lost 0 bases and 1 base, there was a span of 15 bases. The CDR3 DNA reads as TGTGCCAGCAGCTTAACGCGTGGGCAAAGGACGAACACTGAAGCTTTCTTT. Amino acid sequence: CASSLTRGQRTNTEAFF. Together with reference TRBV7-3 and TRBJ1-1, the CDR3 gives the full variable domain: GAGVSQTPSNKVTEKGKYVELRCDPISGHTALYWYRQSLGQGPEFLIYFQGTGAADDSGLPNDRFFAVRPEGSVSTLKIQRTERGDSAVYLCASSLTRGQRTNTEAFFGQGTRLTVV.

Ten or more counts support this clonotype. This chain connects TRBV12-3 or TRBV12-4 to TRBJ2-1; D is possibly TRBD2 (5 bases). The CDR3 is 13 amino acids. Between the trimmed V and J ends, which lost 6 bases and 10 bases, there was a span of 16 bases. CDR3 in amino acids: CASSSRSVWEQFF. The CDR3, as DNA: TGTGCCAGCAGCTCCCGTAGCGTATGGGAGCAGTTCTTC.

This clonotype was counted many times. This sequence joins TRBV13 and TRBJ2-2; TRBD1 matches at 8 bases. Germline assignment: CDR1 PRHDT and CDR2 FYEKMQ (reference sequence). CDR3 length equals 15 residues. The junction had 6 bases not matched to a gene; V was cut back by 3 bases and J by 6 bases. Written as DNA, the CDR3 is TGTGCCAGCAGCTTCGGACAGGGAAGGGCCGGGGAGCTGTTTTTT. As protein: CASSFGQGRAGELFF. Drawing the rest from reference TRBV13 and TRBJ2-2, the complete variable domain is AAGVIQSPRHLIKEKRETATLKCYPIPRHDTVYWYQQGPGQDPQFLISFYEKMQSDKGSIPDRFSAQQFSDYHSELNMSSLELGDSALYFCASSFGQGRAGELFFGEGSRLTVL.

CDR3 DNA: TGCGCCAGCGAGCCCGGAAGCTCCTACAATGAGCAGTTCTTC. It translates to CASEPGSSYNEQFF. The V gene is TRBV5-1, the J gene TRBJ2-1; D ambiguous. The V gene's germline CDR1 is SGHRS and CDR2 YFSETQ. This CDR3 has 14 amino acids. With 7 bases removed from V and 0 bases from J, the gap between germline ends came to 11 bases.

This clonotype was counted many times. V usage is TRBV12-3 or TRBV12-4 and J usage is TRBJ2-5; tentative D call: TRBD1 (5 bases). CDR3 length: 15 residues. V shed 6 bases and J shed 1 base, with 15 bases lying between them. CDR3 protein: CASSRTRQIQETQYF. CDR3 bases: TGTGCCAGCAGCCGCACCCGACAGATCCAAGAGACCCAGTACTTC.

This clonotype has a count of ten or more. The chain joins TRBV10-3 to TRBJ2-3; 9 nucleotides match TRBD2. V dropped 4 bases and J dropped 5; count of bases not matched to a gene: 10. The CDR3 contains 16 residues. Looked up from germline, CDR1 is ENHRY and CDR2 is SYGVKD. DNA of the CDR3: TGTGCCATCAGTGGTCCCCAGCGGGGGGCAGGAGATACGCAGTATTTT. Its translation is CAISGPQRGAGDTQYF.

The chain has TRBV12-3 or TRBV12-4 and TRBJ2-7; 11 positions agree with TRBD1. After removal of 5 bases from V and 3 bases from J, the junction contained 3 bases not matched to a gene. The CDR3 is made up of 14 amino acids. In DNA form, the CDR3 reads TGTGCCAGCAGTGGGACAGGGGGGCTCTACGAGCAGTACTTC. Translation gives CASSGTGGLYEQYF.

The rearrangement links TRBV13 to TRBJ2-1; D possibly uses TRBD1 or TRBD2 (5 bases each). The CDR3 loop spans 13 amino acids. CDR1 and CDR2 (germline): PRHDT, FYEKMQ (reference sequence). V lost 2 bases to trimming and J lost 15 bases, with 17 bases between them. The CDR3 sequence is CASSLKSVPGLFF. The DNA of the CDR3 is TGTGCCAGCAGCTTAAAAAGCGTACCGGGGCTGTTCTTC.

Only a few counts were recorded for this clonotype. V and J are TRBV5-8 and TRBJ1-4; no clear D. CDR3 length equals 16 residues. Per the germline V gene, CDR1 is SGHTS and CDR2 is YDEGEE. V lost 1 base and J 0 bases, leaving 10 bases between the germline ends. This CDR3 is CASSLYQSSTNEKLFF. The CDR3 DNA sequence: TGTGCCAGCAGCTTGTATCAGTCCTCAACTAATGAAAAACTGTTTTTT.